These T cell receptor beta chains were read from a single sample in a study of control samples from healthy donors and cancer patients. Produced via immunoSEQ multiplex PCR; TCRdb's table is partial and in-frame only. Seen here are roughly 54,000 clones, around 96% observed once, and the top ten hold under 2%. Sequencing was performed on blood. These receptors were taken from a woman aged 25 to 45 in good health. Both conserved end residues are part of each CDR3. Fields, in order: D gene, CDR3 length, V gene, J gene, clone size, CDR3 DNA, CDR3 protein. D genes are given only for firm matches. Part of the rows lack a size; the others show once, few, many or a class for expanded clones.

-	13	TRBV6-5	TRBJ2-1	-	TGTGCCAGCAGTTACTCTCGGGGAAATGAGCAGTTCTTC	CASSYSRGNEQFF
TRBD2	18	TRBV28	TRBJ2-3	-	TGTGCCAGCAGTGCTCCGGGACTAGGGGTCTCCGGTGCAGATACGCAGTATTTT	CASSAPGLGVSGADTQYF
TRBD2	14	TRBV4-1	TRBJ2-3	-	TGCGCCAGCAGCCAAGAAGGCGGGAGGGATACGCAGTATTTT	CASSQEGGRDTQYF
TRBD2	15	TRBV5-1	TRBJ2-3	-	TGCGCCAGCAGCTTGGACAGCGGGAGTAGTGGTACGCAGTATTTT	CASSLDSGSSGTQYF
TRBD1	15	TRBV27	TRBJ2-7	-	TGTGCCAGCTCCTATTCCGGGGACAGGGGATACGAGCAGTACTTC	CASSYSGDRGYEQYF
-	13	TRBV7-2	TRBJ1-2	-	TGTGCCAGCAGCTTCCGGGACGGGAATGGCTACACCTTC	CASSFRDGNGYTF
-	17	TRBV7-2	TRBJ1-2	-	TGTGCCAGCAGCTTATTCCAGGGGCGATTGGCGAACTATGGCTACACCTTC	CASSLFQGRLANYGYTF
-	14	TRBV9	TRBJ1-2	-	TGTGCCAGCAGTACACAGGGAGAGGGTTATGGCTACACCTTC	CASSTQGEGYGYTF
-	16	TRBV9	TRBJ1-3	once	TGTGCCAGCAGCGCGTCCGGGCTCAGCTCTGGAAACACCATATATTTT	CASSASGLSSGNTIYF
-	14	TRBV27	TRBJ2-7	few	TGTGCCAGCAGTTTGCACCTCACCTCCTACGAGCAGTACTTC	CASSLHLTSYEQYF
TRBD2	18	TRBV7-7	TRBJ2-3	-	TGTGCTAGCAGCTTAGTCAAGGGTAGCGGGAGATGGACAGATACGCAGTATTTT	CASSLVKGSGRWTDTQYF
-	16	TRBV5-1	TRBJ2-3	-	TGCGCCAGCAGCCCAGGACGATCGTCACATTCAGATACGCAGTATTTT	CASSPGRSSHSDTQYF
-	14	TRBV18	TRBJ1-4	once	TGTGCCAGCTCACCCGGAAGACAGAATGAAAAACTGTTTTTT	CASSPGRQNEKLFF
TRBD1	15	TRBV28	TRBJ2-2	-	TGTGCCAGCAGTGACAGGGGGCTCGACACCGGGGAGCTGTTTTTT	CASSDRGLDTGELFF
TRBD2	18	TRBV2	TRBJ2-7	-	TGTGCCAGCAGTGAACTTTGGCTAGCGGGAGACCCGTCCTACGAGCAGTACTTC	CASSELWLAGDPSYEQYF
TRBD2	14	TRBV7-9	TRBJ2-1	-	TGTGCCAGCAGCTTAACGGGAGGGGGGAATGAGCAGTTCTTC	CASSLTGGGNEQFF
-	15	TRBV30	TRBJ1-6	once	TGTGCCTGGAGTGTAGTAGGAATCTATAATTCACCCCTCCACTTT	CAWSVVGIYNSPLHF
TRBD2	14	TRBV5-4	TRBJ2-1	-	TGTGCCAGCAGCCTGGGACTATTCGACTATGAGCAGTTCTTC	CASSLGLFDYEQFF